Below are 17 T cell receptor beta chains sequenced from a single sample in a study of CD8 T cells in Susac syndrome. Random hexamers were used to reverse transcribe about 0.45 to 1 ug of RNA. TCRdb reprocessed the immunoSEQ multiplex PCR reads via MiXCR and lists one record per CDR3 protein. Counted here are 95,000 to 150,000 distinct CDR3 sequences, around 94% occurring once; the ten biggest clones make up about 0.27%. The sequenced sample consisted of CD8+ T cells from PBMCs. The receptor set was obtained from a human donor with Susac syndrome.

The chain combines TRBV19 with TRBJ1-1, with TRBD1 matching 7 bases. The V and J ends lost 5 bases and 5 bases, in that order; junction bases with no gene match: 8. The CDR3 has 14 residues. Germline lookup yields CDR1 LNHDA and CDR2 SQIVND (reference sequence). The CDR3 protein is CASSARGAGTEAFF. The CDR3 DNA reads TGTGCCAGTAGTGCCAGGGGGGCGGGGACTGAAGCTTTCTTT.

The chain uses TRBV15 and TRBJ1-1, with D unresolved. This CDR3 has 13 amino acids. V lost 3 bases and J 1 base, leaving 6 bases between the germline ends. Germline V gives CDR1 LNHNV, CDR2 YYDKDF (reference sequence). CDR3 region: CATSSQRNTEAFF. The CDR3 DNA follows: TGTGCCACCAGCAGTCAAAGGAACACTGAAGCTTTCTTT.

This rearrangement joins TRBV20-1 to TRBJ2-7; D gene unclear. CDR1 is DFQATT, CDR2 SNEGSKA, per germline (reference sequence). This CDR3 contains 12 residues. Deletions cut 3 bases from V and 2 bases from J, with 8 bases between. The CDR3 spells CSARGMTYEQYF. CDR3 in DNA: TGCAGTGCTAGGGGGATGACCTACGAGCAGTACTTC.

The chain carries TRBV5-1 and TRBJ2-5; possible D gene TRBD2, 6 bases. The V and J ends lost 3 bases and 3 bases respectively, with 12 bases between them. The germline CDR1 and CDR2 sequences are SGHRS and YFSETQ. The CDR3 is made up of 14 amino acids. This CDR3 reads CASSYRGGEETQYF. The CDR3 coding sequence is TGCGCCAGCAGCTACCGGGGAGGTGAAGAGACCCAGTACTTC. Using reference TRBV5-1 and TRBJ2-5 for the parts outside the CDR3, the full variable domain is KAGVTQTPRYLIKTRGQQVTLSCSPISGHRSVSWYQQTPGQGLQFLFEYFSETQRNKGNFPGRFSGRQFSNSRSEMNVSTLELGDSALYLCASSYRGGEETQYFGPGTRLLVL.

The CDR3 region is CASSPRGSRTGANVLTF. CDR3 DNA: TGTGCCAGCAGCCCCCGGGGTTCTCGTACTGGGGCCAACGTCCTGACTTTC. V and J are TRBV9 and TRBJ2-6; D may be TRBD2 (5 bases). Trimming pared 4 bases from V and 2 bases from J, leaving 16 bases between. Germline assignment: CDR1 SGDLS and CDR2 YYNGEE. The CDR3 has 17 residues.

V and J are TRBV13 and TRBJ2-3; tentatively, D is TRBD1 or TRBD2 (5 bases each). This CDR3 is 17 amino acids long. The V and J ends lost 4 bases and 5 bases respectively, with 22 bases between them. From germline, CDR1 is PRHDT and CDR2 FYEKMQ (reference sequence). Written as DNA, the CDR3 is TGTGCCAGCAGCTCCGGGACCGAGACAGCCACACAAGATACGCAGTATTTT. Amino acids: CASSSGTETATQDTQYF. Based on the CDR3 plus reference TRBV13 and TRBJ2-3, the full variable domain is AAGVIQSPRHLIKEKRETATLKCYPIPRHDTVYWYQQGPGQDPQFLISFYEKMQSDKGSIPDRFSAQQFSDYHSELNMSSLELGDSALYFCASSSGTETATQDTQYFGPGTRLTVL.

The chain carries TRBV5-4 and TRBJ2-3; TRBD1 matches at 8 bases. Germline V gene lookup returns CDR1 SGHNT and CDR2 YYREEE (reference sequence). V was clipped by 5 bases and J by 12 bases; unmatched bases: 5. This CDR3 region has 11 residues. In DNA form, the CDR3 reads TGTGCCAGCAGGACCGGGACAGGACAGTATTTT. It encodes CASRTGTGQYF. The whole variable domain, remainder taken from reference TRBV5-4 and TRBJ2-3, is ETGVTQSPTHLIKTRGQQVTLRCSSQSGHNTVSWYQQALGQGPQFIFQYYREEENGRGNFPPRFSGLQFPNYSSELNVNALELDDSALYLCASRTGTGQYFGPGTRLTVL.

The chain is built from TRBV2 and TRBJ1-2; D is unclear. Germline CDR1 is SNHLY and CDR2 is FYNNEI. V lost 4 bases and J 1 base, leaving 7 bases between the germline ends. The CDR3 sequence is 13 residues long. Written as DNA, the CDR3 is TGTGCCAGCAGTGCGGGCTTTAACTATGGCTACACCTTC. Translated: CASSAGFNYGYTF.

The chain carries TRBV25-1 and TRBJ2-7; D ambiguous. CDR1 and CDR2 (germline): MGHDK, SYGVNS. This CDR3 is 14 amino acids long. Trimming cost V 6 bases and J 2 bases, with 14 bases left between them. This chain's CDR3 is CASRPPTFTYEQYF. The CDR3 DNA is TGTGCCAGCAGGCCTCCGACTTTCACCTACGAGCAGTACTTC.

The chain carries TRBV13 and TRBJ2-7; perhaps TRBD1 as D (6 bases). This CDR3 is built from 13 residues. CDR1 is PRHDT and CDR2 is FYEKMQ in the germline V gene (reference sequence). The ends were cut back, 0 bases at V and 6 bases at J, with 9 bases in the middle. The CDR3 coding sequence is TGTGCCAGCAGCTTAGGAGACAGGCGCGAGCAGTACTTC. It is translated as CASSLGDRREQYF.

The chain is built from TRBV20-1 and TRBJ2-1; possible D gene TRBD1, 5 bases. This CDR3 comprises 11 residues. V gave up 5 bases and J gave up 6 bases, with 8 bases separating them. Germline V gene lookup returns CDR1 DFQATT and CDR2 SNEGSKA (reference sequence). CDR3 region: CSARRGNEQFF. The CDR3 nucleotides are TGCAGTGCTCGTAGGGGCAATGAGCAGTTCTTC.

The V gene is TRBV7-9, the J gene TRBJ2-7; D possibly uses TRBD1 or TRBD2 (5 bases each). CDR1 and CDR2 from the germline V gene are SEHNR and FQNEAQ (reference sequence). V was trimmed by 0 bases and J by 3 bases, leaving 12 bases between them. The CDR3 runs to 15 residues. CDR3 sequence: CASSLAGTVDYEQYF. CDR3 sequence (DNA): TGTGCCAGCAGCTTAGCCGGGACGGTAGACTACGAGCAGTACTTC.

This sequence joins TRBV20-1 and TRBJ2-3, with TRBD2 identical over 12 bases. In germline, CDR1 is DFQATT, CDR2 SNEGSKA (reference sequence). The trim removed 1 base at V and 1 base at J, leaving 0 bases unmatched. This CDR3 comprises 15 residues. The CDR3 DNA is TGCAGTGCTAGAGGGACTAGCGGGGGCACAGATACGCAGTATTTT. Translated: CSARGTSGGTDTQYF.

DNA of the CDR3: TGTGCCAGCAGCCAACAGCGGGGGTACACAGATACGCAGTATTTT. Encoded protein: CASSQQRGYTDTQYF. The V call is TRBV14, the J call TRBJ2-3; 8 bases agree with TRBD2. Germline CDR1 reads SGHDN; CDR2 reads FVKESK. The ends lost 2 bases at V and 2 bases at J; junction bases unmatched: 3. The CDR3 runs to 15 residues.

The chain is built from TRBV7-9 and TRBJ2-7, with a weak D call TRBD2 (5 bases). CDR3 size: 12 residues. The germline V and J ends were trimmed by 5 bases and 4 bases, with 9 bases remaining between them. The germline V gene encodes CDR1 SEHNR and CDR2 FQNEAQ (reference sequence). CDR3 DNA: TGTGCCAGCAGCCGGACTCCTTACGAGCAGTACTTC. As protein: CASSRTPYEQYF.

This rearrangement joins TRBV10-3 to TRBJ1-6; D uncertain. Trimming removed 6 bases from V and 7 bases from J, with 10 bases in between. CDR3 length equals 13 residues. Germline V gives CDR1 ENHRY, CDR2 SYGVKD. Written as DNA, the CDR3 is TGTGCCATCAGGCTGGCAGAGAATTCACCCCTCCACTTT. Its protein is CAIRLAENSPLHF.

The chain has TRBV3-1 and TRBJ2-7; 14 bases map to TRBD2. V lost 5 bases to trimming and J lost 3 bases; unmatched junction nucleotides: 3. Germline V lookup: CDR1 LGHDT, CDR2 YNNKEL (reference sequence). The CDR3 has 15 residues. CDR3 sequence: CASSAGTSGGYEQYF. CDR3 coding DNA: TGTGCCAGCAGCGCTGGGACTAGCGGGGGCTACGAGCAGTACTTC.